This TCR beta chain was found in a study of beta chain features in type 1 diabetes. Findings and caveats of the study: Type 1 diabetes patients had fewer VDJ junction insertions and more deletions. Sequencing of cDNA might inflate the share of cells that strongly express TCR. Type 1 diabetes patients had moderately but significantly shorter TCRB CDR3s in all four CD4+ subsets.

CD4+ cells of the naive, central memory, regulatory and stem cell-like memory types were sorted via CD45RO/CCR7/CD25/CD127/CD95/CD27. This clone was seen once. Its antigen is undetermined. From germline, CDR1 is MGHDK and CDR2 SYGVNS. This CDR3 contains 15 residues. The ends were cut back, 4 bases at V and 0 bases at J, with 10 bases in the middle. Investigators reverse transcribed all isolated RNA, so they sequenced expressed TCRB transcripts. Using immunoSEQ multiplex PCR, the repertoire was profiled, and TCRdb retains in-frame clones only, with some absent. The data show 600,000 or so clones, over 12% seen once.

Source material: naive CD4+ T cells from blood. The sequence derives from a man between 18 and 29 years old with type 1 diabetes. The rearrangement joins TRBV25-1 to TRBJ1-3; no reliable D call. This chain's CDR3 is CASSAPKSSGNTIYF. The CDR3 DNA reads TGTGCCAGCAGTGCCCCCAAGAGCTCTGGAAACACCATATATTTT.